This is a list of T cell receptor beta chains from one sample in a study of glioma-infiltrating T cells. TCRdb independently ran MiXCR on the multiplex PCR reads; one entry per CDR3 protein. The sample contains 150,000 to 200,000 distinct CDR3 sequences, over 25% of which appear only once. The specimen was glioma tissue, nonneoplastic brain tissue, or PBMCs (not recorded which). These receptors all stem from a human donor with low-grade glioma or glioblastoma, undergoing nonglioma brain surgery, or in good health (not recorded which). Each CDR3 is given with its conserved first and last residue. D genes are given only for firm matches. Clone size appears in some rows only: once, few, many, or a class for an expanded clone.

J gene: TRBJ2-1
V gene: TRBV7-2
clone size: many
CDR3 length: 16
D gene: TRBD2
CDR3 protein: CASSLRTSVNHNEQFF
CDR3 DNA: TGTGCCAGCAGCCTCCGGACTAGCGTTAACCACAATGAGCAGTTCTTC

J gene: TRBJ2-1
V gene: TRBV7-9
clone size: few
CDR3 length: 19
D gene: TRBD2
CDR3 protein: CASREPGTSGFSSYNEQFF
CDR3 DNA: TGTGCCAGCAGGGAACCGGGGACTAGCGGGTTTAGCTCCTACAATGAGCAGTTCTTC

J gene: TRBJ1-6
V gene: TRBV20-1
clone size: many
CDR3 length: 15
D gene: NA
CDR3 protein: CSARVGQLLDSPLHF
CDR3 DNA: TGCAGTGCTAGAGTCGGACAGCTCTTAGATTCACCCCTCCACTTT

J gene: TRBJ1-1
V gene: TRBV9
clone size: many
CDR3 length: 17
D gene: NA
CDR3 protein: CASSAYGPSPMNTEAFF
CDR3 DNA: TGTGCCAGCAGCGCCTACGGTCCTTCCCCCATGAACACTGAAGCTTTCTTT

J gene: TRBJ1-1
V gene: TRBV13
clone size: few
CDR3 length: 14
D gene: NA
CDR3 protein: CASSDGTRQPGAFF
CDR3 DNA: TGTGCCAGCAGCGACGGGACAAGGCAACCGGGGGCTTTCTTT

J gene: TRBJ2-7
V gene: TRBV7-4
clone size: NA
CDR3 length: 15
D gene: TRBD1
CDR3 protein: CASSLGGDRGYEQYF
CDR3 DNA: TGTGCCAGCAGTTTAGGTGGGGACAGGGGTTACGAGCAGTACTTC

J gene: TRBJ2-1
V gene: TRBV12-3/TRBV12-4
clone size: few
CDR3 length: 20
D gene: NA
CDR3 protein: CASSLALTIGTARTYNEQFF
CDR3 DNA: TGTGCCAGCAGTTTAGCGCTAACTATTGGTACGGCTCGAACCTACAATGAGCAGTTCTTC

J gene: TRBJ2-3
V gene: TRBV20-1
clone size: many
CDR3 length: 17
D gene: TRBD2
CDR3 protein: CSAATSGNPSSTDTQYF
CDR3 DNA: TGCAGTGCAGCGACTAGCGGGAACCCTTCTAGCACAGATACGCAGTATTTT

J gene: TRBJ2-5
V gene: TRBV5-1
clone size: many
CDR3 length: 14
D gene: NA
CDR3 protein: CASSFGGYQETQYF
CDR3 DNA: TGCGCCAGCAGCTTCGGAGGTTACCAAGAGACCCAGTACTTC

J gene: TRBJ2-5
V gene: TRBV29-1
clone size: few
CDR3 length: 14
D gene: NA
CDR3 protein: CSVPRGGRQETQYF
CDR3 DNA: TGCAGCGTCCCCAGGGGTGGACGCCAAGAGACCCAGTACTTC

J gene: TRBJ1-1
V gene: TRBV5-5
clone size: NA
CDR3 length: 14
D gene: NA
CDR3 protein: CASSLFGGTTEAFF
CDR3 DNA: TGTGCCAGCAGCTTGTTCGGGGGAACAACTGAAGCTTTCTTT

J gene: TRBJ2-5
V gene: TRBV2
clone size: once
CDR3 length: 15
D gene: NA
CDR3 protein: CASSFGGEGGETKYF
CDR3 DNA: TGTGCCAGCAGTTTTGGGGGCGAAGGGGGGGAGACCAAGTACTTC

J gene: TRBJ1-2
V gene: TRBV29-1
clone size: many
CDR3 length: 12
D gene: NA
CDR3 protein: CSVEDANYGYTF
CDR3 DNA: TGCAGCGTTGAAGACGCCAACTATGGCTACACCTTC

J gene: TRBJ2-7
V gene: TRBV19
clone size: NA
CDR3 length: 12
D gene: NA
CDR3 protein: CASTGPVYEQYF
CDR3 DNA: TGTGCCAGTACTGGACCCGTCTACGAGCAGTACTTC

J gene: TRBJ1-1
V gene: TRBV5-4
clone size: NA
CDR3 length: 16
D gene: NA
CDR3 protein: CASSWPGGKGETEAFF
CDR3 DNA: TGTGCCAGCAGCTGGCCGGGGGGCAAGGGAGAGACTGAAGCTTTCTTT

J gene: TRBJ2-2
V gene: TRBV4-3
clone size: many
CDR3 length: 14
D gene: NA
CDR3 protein: CASSQDPAAGELFF
CDR3 DNA: TGCGCCAGCAGCCAAGATCCAGCCGCCGGGGAGCTGTTTTTT

J gene: TRBJ2-1
V gene: TRBV6-5
clone size: NA
CDR3 length: 13
D gene: NA
CDR3 protein: CAGGLGTYNEQFF
CDR3 DNA: TGTGCCGGCGGTTTAGGGACCTACAATGAGCAGTTCTTC

J gene: TRBJ2-5
V gene: TRBV20-1
clone size: many
CDR3 length: 15
D gene: TRBD2
CDR3 protein: CSAPGGGGIKETQYF
CDR3 DNA: TGCAGTGCTCCGGGCGGGGGGGGGATCAAAGAGACCCAGTACTTC

J gene: TRBJ2-3
V gene: TRBV20-1
clone size: many
CDR3 length: 15
D gene: NA
CDR3 protein: CSARGLRRDTDTQYF
CDR3 DNA: TGCAGTGCTAGAGGATTGCGGAGGGACACAGATACGCAGTATTTT

J gene: TRBJ2-7
V gene: TRBV3-1
clone size: few
CDR3 length: 16
D gene: NA
CDR3 protein: CASSQDLGPITYEQYF
CDR3 DNA: TGTGCCAGCAGCCAAGATCTAGGCCCCATCACCTACGAGCAGTACTTC

J gene: TRBJ2-5
V gene: TRBV7-2
clone size: many
CDR3 length: 15
D gene: NA
CDR3 protein: CASSSQTGRRETQYF
CDR3 DNA: TGTGCCAGCAGCTCCCAAACGGGACGAAGGGAGACCCAGTACTTC

J gene: TRBJ2-3
V gene: TRBV4-3
clone size: NA
CDR3 length: 15
D gene: TRBD2
CDR3 protein: CARSQDSGSTDTHYF
CDR3 DNA: TGCGCCAGAAGCCAAGATAGCGGGAGCACAGATACGCATTATTTT

J gene: TRBJ1-2
V gene: TRBV7-8
clone size: many
CDR3 length: 14
D gene: TRBD1
CDR3 protein: CASSLQGQNYGYTF
CDR3 DNA: TGTGCCAGCAGCCTACAGGGGCAGAACTATGGCTACACCTTC

J gene: TRBJ2-7
V gene: TRBV19
clone size: few
CDR3 length: 14
D gene: NA
CDR3 protein: CASRPSPEGYEQYF
CDR3 DNA: TGTGCCAGTAGGCCATCCCCTGAGGGTTACGAGCAGTACTTC

J gene: TRBJ2-7
V gene: TRBV20-1
clone size: many
CDR3 length: 15
D gene: TRBD2
CDR3 protein: CSARPPTSGPREQYF
CDR3 DNA: TGCAGTGCTAGACCCCCGACTAGCGGGCCGAGAGAGCAGTACTTC

J gene: TRBJ2-1
V gene: TRBV7-3
clone size: many
CDR3 length: 15
D gene: TRBD2
CDR3 protein: CASSLGLAGINEQFF
CDR3 DNA: TGTGCCAGCAGCCTCGGACTAGCGGGAATCAATGAGCAGTTCTTC

J gene: TRBJ1-1
V gene: TRBV6-2/TRBV6-3
clone size: many
CDR3 length: 15
D gene: TRBD1
CDR3 protein: CASSHVGTGGGQAFF
CDR3 DNA: TGTGCCAGCAGTCACGTAGGCACAGGGGGGGGCCAAGCTTTCTTT

J gene: TRBJ2-3
V gene: TRBV7-6
clone size: many
CDR3 length: 17
D gene: TRBD2
CDR3 protein: CASSLATSGSRGDTQYF
CDR3 DNA: TGTGCCAGCAGCTTAGCGACTAGCGGGAGTCGGGGAGATACGCAGTATTTT

J gene: TRBJ2-7
V gene: TRBV12-3/TRBV12-4
clone size: NA
CDR3 length: 13
D gene: NA
CDR3 protein: CASSFTTNNEQYF
CDR3 DNA: TGTGCCAGCAGTTTTACCACAAACAATGAGCAGTACTTC

J gene: TRBJ2-7
V gene: TRBV19
clone size: few
CDR3 length: 13
D gene: NA
CDR3 protein: CASSIAPGYEQYF
CDR3 DNA: TGTGCCAGTAGTATCGCTCCGGGCTATGAGCAGTACTTC

J gene: TRBJ2-2
V gene: TRBV28
clone size: NA
CDR3 length: 18
D gene: TRBD2
CDR3 protein: CASKTSGRILGDTGELFF
CDR3 DNA: TGTGCCAGCAAGACTAGCGGGAGAATCCTAGGCGACACCGGGGAGCTGTTTTTT

J gene: TRBJ2-7
V gene: TRBV7-9
clone size: many
CDR3 length: 14
D gene: NA
CDR3 protein: CASSYRSKGYEQYF
CDR3 DNA: TGTGCCAGCAGTTACCGTAGTAAAGGGTACGAGCAGTACTTC

J gene: TRBJ1-5
V gene: TRBV2
clone size: many
CDR3 length: 15
D gene: NA
CDR3 protein: CASSESEDSNQPQHF
CDR3 DNA: TGTGCCAGCAGTGAATCCGAGGATAGCAATCAGCCCCAGCATTTT

J gene: TRBJ1-1
V gene: TRBV5-8
clone size: NA
CDR3 length: 15
D gene: NA
CDR3 protein: CASTRQASMNTEASF
CDR3 DNA: TGTGCCAGCACCAGACAGGCCTCCATGAACACTGAAGCTTCCTTT

J gene: TRBJ1-5
V gene: TRBV10-2
clone size: NA
CDR3 length: 15
D gene: NA
CDR3 protein: CASSGAAGPNQPQHF
CDR3 DNA: TGCGCCAGCAGTGGAGCAGCAGGGCCCAATCAGCCCCAGCATTTT

J gene: TRBJ2-3
V gene: TRBV5-1
clone size: few
CDR3 length: 16
D gene: TRBD2
CDR3 protein: CASSATSGRSTDTQYF
CDR3 DNA: TGCGCCAGCAGCGCGACTAGCGGGAGGAGCACAGATACGCAGTATTTT

J gene: TRBJ2-2
V gene: TRBV5-5
clone size: few
CDR3 length: 15
D gene: NA
CDR3 protein: CASSLGTANTGELFF
CDR3 DNA: TGTGCCAGCAGCTTGGGGACAGCAAACACCGGGGAGCTGTTTTTT

J gene: TRBJ2-7
V gene: TRBV4-1
clone size: NA
CDR3 length: 15
D gene: NA
CDR3 protein: CASSLRGTASYEQYF
CDR3 DNA: TGCGCCAGCAGCCTCCGGGGGACCGCATCCTACGAGCAGTACTTC

J gene: TRBJ1-1
V gene: TRBV27
clone size: many
CDR3 length: 15
D gene: NA
CDR3 protein: CASRTLEGKNTEAFF
CDR3 DNA: TGTGCCAGCAGGACCCTGGAAGGAAAGAACACTGAAGCTTTCTTT

J gene: TRBJ2-1
V gene: TRBV7-9
clone size: many
CDR3 length: 15
D gene: NA
CDR3 protein: CASSSIASSYNEQFF
CDR3 DNA: TGTGCCAGCAGCTCTATAGCGAGCTCCTACAATGAGCAGTTCTTC

J gene: TRBJ1-1
V gene: TRBV11-1
clone size: few
CDR3 length: 14
D gene: NA
CDR3 protein: CASSPAGGRREAFF
CDR3 DNA: TGTGCCAGCAGCCCAGCAGGAGGGCGGAGAGAAGCTTTCTTT

J gene: TRBJ2-1
V gene: TRBV20-1
clone size: many
CDR3 length: 11
D gene: NA
CDR3 protein: CSAVTYNEQFF
CDR3 DNA: TGCAGTGCTGTAACCTACAATGAGCAGTTCTTC

J gene: TRBJ1-4
V gene: TRBV6-2/TRBV6-3
clone size: many
CDR3 length: 16
D gene: NA
CDR3 protein: CASSRDRTPTNEKLFF
CDR3 DNA: TGTGCCAGCAGTCGGGACCGCACTCCAACTAATGAAAAACTGTTTTTT

J gene: TRBJ2-2
V gene: TRBV7-9
clone size: many
CDR3 length: 16
D gene: NA
CDR3 protein: CASSLGSGVFAGELFF
CDR3 DNA: TGTGCCAGCAGCTTAGGATCGGGAGTCTTTGCCGGGGAGCTGTTTTTT

J gene: TRBJ2-7
V gene: TRBV4-1
clone size: NA
CDR3 length: 16
D gene: TRBD1
CDR3 protein: CASSQDHRQGTYEQYF
CDR3 DNA: TGCGCCAGCAGCCAAGATCACCGACAGGGGACCTACGAGCAGTACTTC

J gene: TRBJ1-6
V gene: TRBV5-6
clone size: many
CDR3 length: 12
D gene: NA
CDR3 protein: CASSYQNSPLHF
CDR3 DNA: TGTGCCAGCAGCTATCAGAATTCACCCCTCCACTTT

J gene: TRBJ2-7
V gene: TRBV25-1
clone size: few
CDR3 length: 15
D gene: TRBD2
CDR3 protein: CASSEPASGSYEQYF
CDR3 DNA: TGTGCCAGCAGTGAACCGGCTAGCGGGAGTTACGAGCAGTACTTC